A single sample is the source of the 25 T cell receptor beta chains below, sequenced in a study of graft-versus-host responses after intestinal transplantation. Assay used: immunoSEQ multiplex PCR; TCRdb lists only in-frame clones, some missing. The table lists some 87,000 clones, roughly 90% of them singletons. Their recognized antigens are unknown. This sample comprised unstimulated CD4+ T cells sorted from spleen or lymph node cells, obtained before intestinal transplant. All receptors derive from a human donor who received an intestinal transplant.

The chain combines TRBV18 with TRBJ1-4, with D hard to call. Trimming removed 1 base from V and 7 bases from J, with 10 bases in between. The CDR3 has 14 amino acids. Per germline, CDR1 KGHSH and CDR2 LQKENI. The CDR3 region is CASSPQEGGEKLFF. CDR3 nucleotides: TGTGCCAGCTCACCACAGGAAGGAGGTGAAAAACTGTTTTTT.

Written as DNA, the CDR3 is TGTGCCAGCAGTTACAGGGCGGGCGAGCAGTACTTC. Translating gives CASSYRAGEQYF. The chain carries TRBV6-5 and TRBJ2-7; the D gene is possibly TRBD2 (5 bases). This CDR3 comprises 12 residues. The V and J ends lost 2 bases and 6 bases respectively, with 8 bases between them. Germline-derived CDR1 and CDR2 are MNHEY and SVGAGI.

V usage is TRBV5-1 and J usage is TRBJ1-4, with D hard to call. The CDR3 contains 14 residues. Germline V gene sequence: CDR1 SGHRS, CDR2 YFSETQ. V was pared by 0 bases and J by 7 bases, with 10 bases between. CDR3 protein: CASSLAEIPEKLFF. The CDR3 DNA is TGCGCCAGCAGCTTGGCTGAGATTCCTGAAAAACTGTTTTTT.

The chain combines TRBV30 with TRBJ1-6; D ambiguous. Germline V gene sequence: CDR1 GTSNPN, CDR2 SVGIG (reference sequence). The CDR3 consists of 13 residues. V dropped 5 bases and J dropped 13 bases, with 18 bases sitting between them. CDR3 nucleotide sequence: TGTGCCTGGGTCGGCGGGCCGGGGAGGCCCCTCCACTTT. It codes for CAWVGGPGRPLHF.

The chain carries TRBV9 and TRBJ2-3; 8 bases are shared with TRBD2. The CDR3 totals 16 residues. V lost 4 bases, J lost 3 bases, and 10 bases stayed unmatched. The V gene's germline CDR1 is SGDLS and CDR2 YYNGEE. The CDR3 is CASSKASGGRTDTQYF. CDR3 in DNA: TGTGCCAGCAGCAAAGCCTCGGGAGGGCGGACAGATACGCAGTATTTT.

CDR3 in amino acids: CASSLAGGLAGAGEQFF. CDR3 DNA sequence: TGCGCCAGCAGCTTGGCCGGCGGACTAGCGGGAGCGGGTGAGCAGTTCTTC. The V and J genes are TRBV5-1 and TRBJ2-1, with 13 bases aligning to TRBD2. The CDR3 has 17 residues. The trim removed 0 bases at V and 9 bases at J, leaving 9 bases unmatched. CDR1 is SGHRS and CDR2 is YFSETQ in the germline V gene.

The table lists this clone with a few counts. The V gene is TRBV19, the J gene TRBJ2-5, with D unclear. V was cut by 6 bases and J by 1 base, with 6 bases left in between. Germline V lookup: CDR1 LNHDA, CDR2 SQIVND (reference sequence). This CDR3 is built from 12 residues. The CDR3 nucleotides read TGTGCCAGTAGCAGGTTCCAAGAGACCCAGTACTTC. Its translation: CASSRFQETQYF.

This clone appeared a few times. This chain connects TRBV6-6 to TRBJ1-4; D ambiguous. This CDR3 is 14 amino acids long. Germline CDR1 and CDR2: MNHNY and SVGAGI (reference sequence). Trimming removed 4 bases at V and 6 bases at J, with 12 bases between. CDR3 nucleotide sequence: TGTGCCAGCAGTTCGCCCTCCAGAGATGAAAAACTGTTTTTT. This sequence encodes CASSSPSRDEKLFF.

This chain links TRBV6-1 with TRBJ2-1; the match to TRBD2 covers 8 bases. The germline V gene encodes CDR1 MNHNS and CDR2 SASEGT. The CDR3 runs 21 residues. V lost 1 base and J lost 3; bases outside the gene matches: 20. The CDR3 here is CASSEGLWGRRAGVIYNEQFF. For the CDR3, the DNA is TGTGCCAGCAGTGAAGGGTTGTGGGGCAGAAGAGCGGGAGTAATCTACAATGAGCAGTTCTTC.

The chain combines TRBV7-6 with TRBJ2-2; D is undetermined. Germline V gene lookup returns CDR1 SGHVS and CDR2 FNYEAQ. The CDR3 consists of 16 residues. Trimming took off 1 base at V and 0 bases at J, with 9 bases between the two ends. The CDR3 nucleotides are TGTGCCAGCAGCTTAGGGGGAACCTCGAACACCGGGGAGCTGTTTTTT. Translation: CASSLGGTSNTGELFF.

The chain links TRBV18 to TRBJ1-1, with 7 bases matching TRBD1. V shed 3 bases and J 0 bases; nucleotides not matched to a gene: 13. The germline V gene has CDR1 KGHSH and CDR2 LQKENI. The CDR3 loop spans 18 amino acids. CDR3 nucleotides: TGTGCCAGCTCACCCCGGGACAGAGTTTCTTTCCTGAACACTGAAGCTTTCTTT. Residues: CASSPRDRVSFLNTEAFF. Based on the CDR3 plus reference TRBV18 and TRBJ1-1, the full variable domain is NAGVMQNPRHLVRRRGQEARLRCSPMKGHSHVYWYRQLPEEGLKFMVYLQKENIIDESGMPKERFSAEFPKEGPSILRIQQVVRGDSAAYFCASSPRDRVSFLNTEAFFGQGTRLTVV.

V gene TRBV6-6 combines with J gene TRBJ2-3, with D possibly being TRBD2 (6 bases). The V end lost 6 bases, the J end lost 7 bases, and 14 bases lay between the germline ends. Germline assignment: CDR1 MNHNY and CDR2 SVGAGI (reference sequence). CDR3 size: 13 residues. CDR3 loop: CASRVSGENTQYF. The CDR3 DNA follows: TGTGCCAGCAGGGTTAGCGGAGAGAATACGCAGTATTTT.

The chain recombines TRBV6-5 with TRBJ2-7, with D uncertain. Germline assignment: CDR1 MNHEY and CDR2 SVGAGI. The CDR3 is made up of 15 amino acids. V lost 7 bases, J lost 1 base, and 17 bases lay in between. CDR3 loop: CASTKGRLSSYEQYF. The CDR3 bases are TGTGCCAGCACCAAAGGGCGTCTCTCTTCCTACGAGCAGTACTTC.

The CDR3: CASRQGSEKLFF. CDR3 sequence (DNA): TGTGCCAGCAGGCAGGGGTCTGAAAAACTGTTTTTT. This sequence joins TRBV28 and TRBJ1-4, with D possibly TRBD1 on 6 matching bases. CDR3 length equals 12 residues. The ends were cut back, 6 bases at V and 7 bases at J, with 9 bases in the middle. Germline V lookup: CDR1 MDHEN, CDR2 SYDVKM.

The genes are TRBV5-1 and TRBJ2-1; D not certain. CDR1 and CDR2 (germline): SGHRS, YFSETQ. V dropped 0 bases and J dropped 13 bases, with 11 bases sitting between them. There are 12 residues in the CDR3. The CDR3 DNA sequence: TGCGCCAGCAGCTTGGAGTCGCAGGTTCAGTTCTTC. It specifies CASSLESQVQFF.

Written as DNA, the CDR3 is TGTGCCAGCAGTTCCCAGCGGGAGGTGGCCTACGAGCAGTACTTC. This translates into CASSSQREVAYEQYF. The chain combines TRBV27 with TRBJ2-7; TRBD2 matches 9 bases. The CDR3 length is 15 residues. V lost 4 bases, J lost 2 bases, and 6 bases stayed unmatched. CDR1 and CDR2 (germline): MNHEY, SMNVEV (reference sequence).

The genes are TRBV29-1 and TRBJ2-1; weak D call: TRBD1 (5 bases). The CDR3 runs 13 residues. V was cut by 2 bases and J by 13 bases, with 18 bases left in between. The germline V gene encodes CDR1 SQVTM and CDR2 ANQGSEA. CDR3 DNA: TGCAGCGTTGAACATCTAGGGGCGTACACCCAGTTCTTC. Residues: CSVEHLGAYTQFF.

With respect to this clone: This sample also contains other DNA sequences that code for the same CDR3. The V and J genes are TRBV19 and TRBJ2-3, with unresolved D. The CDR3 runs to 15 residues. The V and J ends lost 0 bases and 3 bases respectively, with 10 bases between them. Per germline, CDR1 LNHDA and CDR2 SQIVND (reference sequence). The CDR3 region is CASSIEGAETDTQYF. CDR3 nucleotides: TGTGCCAGTAGTATAGAGGGCGCAGAGACAGATACGCAGTATTTT.

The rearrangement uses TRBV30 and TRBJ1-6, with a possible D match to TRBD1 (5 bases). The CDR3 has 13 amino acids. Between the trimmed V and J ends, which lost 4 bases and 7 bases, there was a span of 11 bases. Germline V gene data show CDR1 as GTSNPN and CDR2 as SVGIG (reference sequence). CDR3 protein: CAWKGRENSPLHF. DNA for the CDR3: TGTGCCTGGAAGGGCAGGGAAAATTCACCCCTCCACTTT.

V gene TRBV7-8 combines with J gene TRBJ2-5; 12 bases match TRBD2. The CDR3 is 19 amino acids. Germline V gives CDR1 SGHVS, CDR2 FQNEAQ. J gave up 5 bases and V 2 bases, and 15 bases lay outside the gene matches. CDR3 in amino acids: CASSLRLAGVRGLGETQYF. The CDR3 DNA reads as TGTGCCAGCAGCTTAAGACTAGCGGGAGTGAGGGGACTTGGGGAGACCCAGTACTTC.

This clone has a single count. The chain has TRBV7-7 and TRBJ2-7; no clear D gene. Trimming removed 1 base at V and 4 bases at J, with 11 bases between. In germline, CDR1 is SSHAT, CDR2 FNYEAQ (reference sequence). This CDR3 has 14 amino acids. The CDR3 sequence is CASSLGALGYEQYF. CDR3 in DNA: TGTGCCAGCAGCTTAGGGGCGTTGGGGTACGAGCAGTACTTC.

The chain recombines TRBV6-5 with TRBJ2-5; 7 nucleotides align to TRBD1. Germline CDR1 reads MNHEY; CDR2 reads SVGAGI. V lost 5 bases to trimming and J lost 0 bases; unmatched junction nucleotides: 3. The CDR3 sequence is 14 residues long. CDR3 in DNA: TGTGCCAGCAGTCTTCAGGGGGACCAAGAGACCCAGTACTTC. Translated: CASSLQGDQETQYF.

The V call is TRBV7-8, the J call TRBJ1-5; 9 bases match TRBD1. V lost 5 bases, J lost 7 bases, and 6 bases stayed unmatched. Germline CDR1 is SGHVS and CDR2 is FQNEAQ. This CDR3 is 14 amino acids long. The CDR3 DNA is TGTGCCAGCAGCACAACAGGGGGCCCACAGCCCCAGCATTTT. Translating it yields CASSTTGGPQPQHF.

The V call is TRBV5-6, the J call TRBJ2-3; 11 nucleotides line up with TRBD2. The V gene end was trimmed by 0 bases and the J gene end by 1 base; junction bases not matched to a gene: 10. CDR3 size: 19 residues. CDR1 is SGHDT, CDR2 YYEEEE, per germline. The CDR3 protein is CASSLDYQGGLAGTDTQYF. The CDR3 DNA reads TGTGCCAGCAGCTTGGATTATCAGGGGGGACTAGCGGGCACAGATACGCAGTATTTT.

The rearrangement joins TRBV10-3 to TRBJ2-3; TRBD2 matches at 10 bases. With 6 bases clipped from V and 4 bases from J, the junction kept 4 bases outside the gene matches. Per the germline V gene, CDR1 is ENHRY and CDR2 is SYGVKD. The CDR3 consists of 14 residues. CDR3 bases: TGTGCCATCAGGGCTAGCGGGAGAGCAGATACGCAGTATTTT. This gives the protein CAIRASGRADTQYF.